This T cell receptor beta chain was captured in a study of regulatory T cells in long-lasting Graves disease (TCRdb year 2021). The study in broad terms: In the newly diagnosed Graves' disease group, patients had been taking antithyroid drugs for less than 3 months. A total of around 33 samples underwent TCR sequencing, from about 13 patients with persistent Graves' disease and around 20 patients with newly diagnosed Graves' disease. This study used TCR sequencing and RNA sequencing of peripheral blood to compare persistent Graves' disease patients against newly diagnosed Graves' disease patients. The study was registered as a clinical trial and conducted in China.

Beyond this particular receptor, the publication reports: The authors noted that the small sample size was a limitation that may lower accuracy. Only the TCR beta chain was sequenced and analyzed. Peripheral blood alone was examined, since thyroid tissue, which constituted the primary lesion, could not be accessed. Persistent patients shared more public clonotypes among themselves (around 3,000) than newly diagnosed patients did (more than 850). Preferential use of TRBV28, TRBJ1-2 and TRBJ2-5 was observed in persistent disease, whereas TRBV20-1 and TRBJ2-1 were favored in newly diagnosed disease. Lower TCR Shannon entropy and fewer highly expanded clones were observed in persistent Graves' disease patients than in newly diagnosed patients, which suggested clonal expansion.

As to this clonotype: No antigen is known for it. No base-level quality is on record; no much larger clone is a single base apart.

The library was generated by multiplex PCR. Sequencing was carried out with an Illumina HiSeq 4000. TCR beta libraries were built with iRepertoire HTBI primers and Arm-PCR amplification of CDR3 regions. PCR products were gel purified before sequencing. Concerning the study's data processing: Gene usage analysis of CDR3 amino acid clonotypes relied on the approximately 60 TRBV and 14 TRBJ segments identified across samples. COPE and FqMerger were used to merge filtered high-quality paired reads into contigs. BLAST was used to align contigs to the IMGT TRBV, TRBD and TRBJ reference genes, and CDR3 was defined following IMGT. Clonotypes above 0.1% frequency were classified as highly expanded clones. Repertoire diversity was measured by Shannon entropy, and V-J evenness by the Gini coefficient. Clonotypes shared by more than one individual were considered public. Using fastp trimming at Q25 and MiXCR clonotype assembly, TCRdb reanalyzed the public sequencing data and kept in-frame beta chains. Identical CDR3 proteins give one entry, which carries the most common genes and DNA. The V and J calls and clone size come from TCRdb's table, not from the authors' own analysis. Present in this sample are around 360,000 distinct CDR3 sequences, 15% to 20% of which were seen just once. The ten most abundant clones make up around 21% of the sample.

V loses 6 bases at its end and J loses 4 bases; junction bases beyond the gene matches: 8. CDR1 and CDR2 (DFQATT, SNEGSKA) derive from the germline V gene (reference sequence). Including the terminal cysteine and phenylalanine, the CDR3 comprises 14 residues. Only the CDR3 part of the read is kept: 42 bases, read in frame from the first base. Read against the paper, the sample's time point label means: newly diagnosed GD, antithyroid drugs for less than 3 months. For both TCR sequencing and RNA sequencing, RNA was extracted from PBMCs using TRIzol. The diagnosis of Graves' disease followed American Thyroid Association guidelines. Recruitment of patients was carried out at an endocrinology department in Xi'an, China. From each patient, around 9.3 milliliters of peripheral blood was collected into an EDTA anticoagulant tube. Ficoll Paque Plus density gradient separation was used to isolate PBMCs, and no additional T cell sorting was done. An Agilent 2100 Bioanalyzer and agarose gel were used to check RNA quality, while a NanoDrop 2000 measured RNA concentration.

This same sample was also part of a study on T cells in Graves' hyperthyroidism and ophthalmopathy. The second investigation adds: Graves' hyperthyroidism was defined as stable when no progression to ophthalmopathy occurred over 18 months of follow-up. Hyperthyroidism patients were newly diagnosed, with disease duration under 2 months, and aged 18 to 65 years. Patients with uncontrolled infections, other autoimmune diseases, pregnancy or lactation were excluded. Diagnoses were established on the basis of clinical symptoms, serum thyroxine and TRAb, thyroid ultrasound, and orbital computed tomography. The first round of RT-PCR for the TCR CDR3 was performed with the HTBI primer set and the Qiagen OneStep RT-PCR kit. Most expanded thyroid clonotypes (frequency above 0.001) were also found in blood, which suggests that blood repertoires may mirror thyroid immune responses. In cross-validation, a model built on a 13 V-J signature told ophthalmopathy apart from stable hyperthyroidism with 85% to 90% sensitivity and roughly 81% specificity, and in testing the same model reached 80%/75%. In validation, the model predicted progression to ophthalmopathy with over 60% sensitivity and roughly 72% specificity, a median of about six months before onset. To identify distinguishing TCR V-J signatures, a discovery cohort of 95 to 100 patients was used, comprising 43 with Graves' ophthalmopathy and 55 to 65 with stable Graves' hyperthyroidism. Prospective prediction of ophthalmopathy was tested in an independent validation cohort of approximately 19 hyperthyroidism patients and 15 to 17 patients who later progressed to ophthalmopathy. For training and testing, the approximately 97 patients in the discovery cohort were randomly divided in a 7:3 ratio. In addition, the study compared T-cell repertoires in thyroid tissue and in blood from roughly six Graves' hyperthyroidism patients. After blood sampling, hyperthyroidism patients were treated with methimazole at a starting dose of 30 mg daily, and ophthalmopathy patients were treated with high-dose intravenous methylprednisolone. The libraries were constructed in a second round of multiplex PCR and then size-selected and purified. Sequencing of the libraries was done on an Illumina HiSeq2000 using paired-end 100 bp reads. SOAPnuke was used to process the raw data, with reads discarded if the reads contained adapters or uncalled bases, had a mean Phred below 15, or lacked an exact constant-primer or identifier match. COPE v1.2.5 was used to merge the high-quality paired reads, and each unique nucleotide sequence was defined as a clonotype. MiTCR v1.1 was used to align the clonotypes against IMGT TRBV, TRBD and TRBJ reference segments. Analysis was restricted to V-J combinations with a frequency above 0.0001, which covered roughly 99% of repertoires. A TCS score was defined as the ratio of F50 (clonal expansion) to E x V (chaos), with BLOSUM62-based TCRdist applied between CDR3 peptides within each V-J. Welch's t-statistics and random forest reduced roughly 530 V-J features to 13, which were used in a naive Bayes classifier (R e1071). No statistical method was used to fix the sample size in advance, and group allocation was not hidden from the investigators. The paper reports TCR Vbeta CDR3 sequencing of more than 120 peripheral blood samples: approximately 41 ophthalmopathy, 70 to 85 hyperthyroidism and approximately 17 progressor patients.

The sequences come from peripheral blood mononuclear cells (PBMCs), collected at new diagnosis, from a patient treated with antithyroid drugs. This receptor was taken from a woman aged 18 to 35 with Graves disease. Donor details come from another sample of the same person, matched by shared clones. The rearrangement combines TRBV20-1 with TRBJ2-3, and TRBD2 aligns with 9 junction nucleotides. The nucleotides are TGCAGTGCGGGCGGGGGGGAGCGAGCAGATACGCAGTATTTT. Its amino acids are CSAGGGERADTQYF.